This entry concerns a single TCR beta chain. No antigen is known for it. The entry originates in a study of CXCR3-negative and CXCR3-positive naive CD8 T cells. General study points: Memory cells diverged, while naive CXCR3-positive and CXCR3-negative cells had similar TRBV-TRBJ usage. CXCR3-negative naive cells had less hydrophobic TRB CDR3s than did CXCR3-positive naive cells. Diversity proved comparably high across both naive subsets and much lower in memory CD8+ cells. Naive subsets had comparable surface CD5, so TRB CDR3 properties gauged TCR strength.

TRB cDNA was prepared as libraries by UMI-labeled 5' RACE. After re-calling the 5' RACE reads, TCRdb lists one entry per CDR3 protein, DNA absent. Its listing shows some 120,000 distinct CDR3 sequences. The sequenced sample consisted of naive CXCR3+ CD8+ T cells from blood. Described subset: CD45RO-CCR7+CD27+CD95- naive CD8+ T cells expressing CXCR3 (TNR3+). This clonotype was sampled from a human donor in good health. Some clones in this sample may be carry-over from other donors' samples.

The CDR3 reads CASSLGSYGYTF. The chain joins TRBV28 to TRBJ1-2. This CDR3 has 12 residues. The germline CDR1 and CDR2 sequences are MDHEN and SYDVKM.